The 20 T cell receptor beta chains listed next were all sequenced from one sample in a study of blood T cell repertoires in COVID-19. Assay: immunoSEQ multiplex PCR; the TCRdb copy retains only in-frame clones and omits some. The sample has 200,000 to 300,000 clones, approximately 84% seen once. Sequenced input: PBMCs or T cells enriched from blood (not recorded which). Source of these receptors: a woman in her 40s with acute COVID-19.

The chain carries TRBV25-1 and TRBJ1-2, with 8 bases aligning to TRBD1. After removal of 6 bases from V and 7 bases from J, the junction contained 7 bases not matched to a gene. Per germline, CDR1 MGHDK and CDR2 SYGVNS. This CDR3 comprises 13 residues. This chain's CDR3 is CASREDRDVGYTF. The CDR3 DNA reads TGTGCCAGCAGGGAGGACAGGGATGTTGGCTACACCTTC.

The chain has TRBV28 and TRBJ2-2; TRBD2 aligns across 11 bases. Trimming took 5 bases from V and 5 from J; bases not matched to a gene: 7. The CDR3 contains 16 residues. In germline, CDR1 is MDHEN, CDR2 SYDVKM. The CDR3 sequence: CASSLYTSGSTGELFF. CDR3 sequence (DNA): TGTGCCAGCAGTCTGTATACTAGCGGGAGTACCGGGGAGCTGTTTTTT.

The chain is built from TRBV11-2 and TRBJ2-3; 8 nucleotides match TRBD2. With V trimmed by 4 bases and J by 7 bases, 13 bases remained unmatched. From germline, CDR1 is SGHAT and CDR2 FQNNGV. The CDR3 runs 16 residues. The CDR3 protein is CASSSAGGLVGNTQYF. In DNA, the CDR3 is TGTGCCAGCAGCTCCGCGGGGGGCCTCGTTGGTAATACGCAGTATTTT.

J is TRBJ2-1 and V is TRBV24-1; TRBD2 agrees at 9 bases. The CDR3 length is 14 residues. V trimming: 9 bases; J trimming: 2 bases; junction bases outside the gene matches: 4. Germline lookup yields CDR1 KGHDR and CDR2 SFDVKD. The CDR3 DNA sequence: TGTGCCACCCAAGTAGCGGGAGCCTACAATGAGCAGTTCTTC. It is translated as CATQVAGAYNEQFF.

This clone has a single count. V gene TRBV7-2 combines with J gene TRBJ1-4; tentatively, D is TRBD1 (5 bases). The CDR3 runs to 14 residues. The germline V gene has CDR1 SGHTA and CDR2 FQGNSA. Trimming cost V 2 bases and J 7 bases, with 11 bases left between them. CDR3 in amino acids: CASSLLGRGEKLFF. CDR3 coding DNA: TGTGCCAGCAGCTTATTGGGGCGCGGTGAAAAACTGTTTTTT.

This clone was seen a single time. The chain links TRBV28 to TRBJ2-1; 12 bases agree with TRBD2. The germline V gene has CDR1 MDHEN and CDR2 SYDVKM. Losses at the gene ends were 3 bases for V and 8 bases for J; bases not matched to a gene: 14. This CDR3 is built from 18 residues. Written as DNA, the CDR3 is TGTGCCAGCAGTTTTGAAGCCCTGACTAGCGGGAGTGATGATGAGCAGTTCTTC. Its protein is CASSFEALTSGSDDEQFF.

This clone turned up a few times. V and J are TRBV4-1 and TRBJ2-1; tentative D call: TRBD2 (5 bases). V lost 0 bases to trimming and J lost 0 bases, with 12 bases between them. This CDR3 is built from 17 residues. Germline V lookup: CDR1 MGHRA, CDR2 YSYEKL. The CDR3 nucleotides read TGCGCCAGCAGCCAAGAACCTGGAGGCCTCTCCTACAATGAGCAGTTCTTC. Translated: CASSQEPGGLSYNEQFF.

CDR3 DNA sequence: TGTGCCAGCAGCTTAGTTAGGGGTTACAATGAGCAGTTCTTC. Encoded protein: CASSLVRGYNEQFF. This chain links TRBV11-2 with TRBJ2-1; perhaps TRBD1 as D (5 bases). There are 14 residues in the CDR3. Trimming removed 1 base from V and 4 bases from J, with 8 bases in between. Per germline, CDR1 SGHAT and CDR2 FQNNGV.

This clone has just a few counts. This CDR3 reads CATSRDWTGGNQPQHF. The CDR3 nucleotides are TGTGCCACCAGCAGAGATTGGACAGGGGGTAATCAGCCCCAGCATTTT. The chain combines TRBV15 with TRBJ1-5, with 10 bases fitting TRBD1. Looked up from germline, CDR1 is LNHNV and CDR2 is YYDKDF (reference sequence). Trimming cost V 0 bases and J 4 bases; bases outside gene matches: 3. CDR3 length: 16 amino acids. Full variable domain (outside the CDR3, taken from reference TRBV15 and TRBJ1-5): DAMVIQNPRYQVTQFGKPVTLSCSQTLNHNVMYWYQQKSSQAPKLLFHYYDKDFNNEADTPDNFQSRRPNTSFCFLDIRSPGLGDTAMYLCATSRDWTGGNQPQHFGDGTRLSIL.

CDR3: CASTRTGSFYEQYF. For the CDR3, the DNA is TGTGCCAGCACCAGGACAGGGAGTTTCTACGAGCAGTACTTC. The chain uses TRBV6-5 and TRBJ2-7; TRBD1 aligns across 8 bases. The CDR3 extends over 14 amino acids. Germline V gives CDR1 MNHEY, CDR2 SVGAGI. The trim removed 7 bases at V and 3 bases at J, leaving 8 bases unmatched.

In this sample, this clone turned up a few times. CDR3 nucleotide sequence: TGTGCCTGGAGTGGGGGGACAGGGGGGAGTCAGCCCCAGCATTTT. This translates into CAWSGGTGGSQPQHF. This chain joins TRBV30 and TRBJ1-5; TRBD1 agrees at 11 bases. This CDR3 contains 15 residues. CDR1 is GTSNPN and CDR2 is SVGIG in the germline V gene (reference sequence). V lost 1 base to trimming and J lost 6 bases; unmatched junction nucleotides: 5. Based on the CDR3 plus reference TRBV30 and TRBJ1-5, the full variable domain is SQTIHQWPATLVQPVGSPLSLECTVEGTSNPNLYWYRQAAGRGLQLLFYSVGIGQISSEVPQNLSASRPQDRQFILSSKKLLLSDSGFYLCAWSGGTGGSQPQHFGDGTRLSIL.

This chain links TRBV15 with TRBJ1-1; weak D call: TRBD1 (5 bases). Per the germline V gene, CDR1 is LNHNV and CDR2 is YYDKDF (reference sequence). This CDR3 region has 15 residues. The germline V and J ends were trimmed by 0 bases and 11 bases, with 19 bases remaining between them. This CDR3 is CATSRDIGAAYSAFF. The CDR3 DNA is TGTGCCACCAGCAGAGATATAGGGGCAGCTTATTCGGCTTTCTTT.

The J gene is TRBJ1-2, the V gene TRBV6-5, with 7 bases identical to TRBD1. This CDR3 has 14 residues. Trimming removed 10 bases from V and 4 bases from J; junction bases left unmatched: 12. Germline CDR1 is MNHEY and CDR2 is SVGAGI. DNA of the CDR3: TGTGCCACCCGACAGGGCAACTCCCCCTATGGCTACACCTTC. It codes for CATRQGNSPYGYTF.

The chain links TRBV2 to TRBJ2-3; TRBD2 matches 11 bases. V lost 7 bases, J lost 2 bases, and 2 bases stayed unmatched. CDR3 length: 14 residues. The V gene's germline CDR1 is SNHLY and CDR2 FYNNEI. In DNA form, the CDR3 reads TGTGCCAGCAAACTAGCGGGAGACACAGATACGCAGTATTTT. Translated: CASKLAGDTDTQYF.

The chain uses TRBV9 and TRBJ2-1; 10 bases agree with TRBD2. The CDR3 consists of 15 residues. J was trimmed by 6 bases and V by 1 base; bases with no gene match: 4. Germline CDR1 and CDR2: SGDLS and YYNGEE. CDR3 protein: CASSVRLAGVNEQFF. The CDR3 DNA reads as TGTGCCAGCAGCGTACGGCTAGCGGGAGTCAATGAGCAGTTCTTC.

This rearrangement joins TRBV5-1 to TRBJ1-4; D is undetermined. CDR3 length: 14 residues. The germline gives CDR1 SGHRS, CDR2 YFSETQ. V shed 0 bases and J shed 5 bases, with 8 bases lying between them. The CDR3 bases are TGCGCCAGCAGCTTGGGGGCCCAGAATGAAAAACTGTTTTTT. It codes for CASSLGAQNEKLFF.

The V and J genes are TRBV7-6 and TRBJ2-1; 13 positions agree with TRBD2. The V gene's germline CDR1 is SGHVS and CDR2 FNYEAQ. V was clipped by 3 bases and J by 4 bases; unmatched bases: 18. The CDR3 has 21 residues. The CDR3 DNA reads as TGTGCCAGCAGCTTTTACCACCCGGGACTAGCGGGAAATTTTAAGTACAATGAGCAGTTCTTC. It is translated as CASSFYHPGLAGNFKYNEQFF.

The chain employs TRBV19 and TRBJ1-4; TRBD1 matches at 12 bases. Germline trimming cut 5 bases from V and 7 bases from J; bases unmatched to any gene: 2. Germline assignment: CDR1 LNHDA and CDR2 SQIVND (reference sequence). The CDR3 length is 14 residues. This CDR3 is CASSGTGGVEKLFF. CDR3 coding DNA: TGTGCCAGTAGTGGGACAGGGGGCGTTGAAAAACTGTTTTTT.

The gene calls are TRBV2 and TRBJ2-3; D is undetermined. CDR1 SNHLY and CDR2 FYNNEI come from the germline V gene. V shed 5 bases and J shed 1 base, with 7 bases lying between them. The CDR3 covers 13 residues. CDR3: CASSFRGTDTQYF. CDR3 nucleotide sequence: TGTGCCAGCAGTTTCCGGGGCACAGATACGCAGTATTTT.

The CDR3 protein is CARSLAAGTGGNQPQHF. The CDR3 DNA reads as TGTGCCAGAAGCTTGGCGGCCGGGACAGGGGGCAATCAGCCCCAGCATTTT. The rearrangement uses TRBV5-3 and TRBJ1-5, with TRBD1 matching 10 bases. TRBV5-3 belongs to the ORF category, with a function that is uncertain. The CDR3 sequence is 17 residues long. The V segment lost 0 bases and the J segment 2 bases; nucleotides outside the gene matches: 5.